The rows below give T cell receptor delta chains drawn from one sample of a study of delta chain sequences of gamma delta T cells. TCRdb repeated clone calling on the PCR reads with CATT. The data hold 3,000 to 3,500 delta-chain clones, with roughly three fifths observed a single time. Sequences were obtained from a tumor sample. These receptors were obtained from a human donor with breast cancer. Each CDR3 is given with its conserved first and last residue. Fields, in order: V gene, J gene, D gene, clone size, CDR3 DNA, CDR3 protein. D genes are given only for firm matches. Clone size is given for some rows only: seen once, a few or many times, or a class if the clone is expanded.

TRDV2	TRDJ1	-	-	TGTGCCTGTGACACCGTGTTGGTGACCGGTGACCTCACTTATACCGATAAACTCATCTTT	CACDTVLVTGDLTYTDKLIF
TRDV2	TRDJ3	TRDD3	-	TGTGCCTGTGACACCCTAGGGGAGGGATACGGATACTGGGACACCCGTCAGATGATCTTC	CACDTLGEGYGYWDTRQMIF
TRDV2	TRDJ1	-	-	TGTGCCTTTGACCCATTGTGGGAGGACACCGCTAAATTCATCTTT	CAFDPLWEDTAKFIF
TRDV3	TRDJ1	-	once	TGTGCTTGCGTGCACGAGACCCTAAGTACGGGGGGAGAGGATAAACTCATCTTT	CACVHETLSTGGEDKLIF
TRDV2	TRDJ1	TRDD3	-	TGTGCTCGACTGGGGGGCACCGATAAACTCATCTTT	CARLGGTDKLIF
TRDV2	TRDJ1	-	-	TGTGCCTGTGACTCCGCGGGTGACACATTAAGGGGCGAGAACACCGATAAAATCATCTTT	CACDSAGDTLRGENTDKIIF
TRDV2	TRDJ1	-	-	TGTGCTTGGGACCCAGTGTCAAGCGAGGGGGCCCGGACTTACACTGAAAAACTCATCTTT	CAWDPVSSEGARTYTEKLIF
TRDV1	TRDJ1	-	-	TGTGCTCTTGTTGTTGCTCCTATGGGACTGCAGTTCTACGATCATCTCATCTTT	CALVVAPMGLQFYDHLIF
TRDV2	TRDJ1	TRDD3	-	TGTGCCTGTGACCGCACTGGGGATTCAGAATTCACCGATAAACTCATCTTT	CACDRTGDSEFTDKLIF
TRDV2	TRDJ1	-	-	TGTGCCTGTGACACCTCTGGGATGGGAACAGATAGACTCATCTTT	CACDTSGMGTDRLIF
TRDV2	TRDJ2	TRDD3	-	TGTGCCTGTGACACCTTGCGACCAACTGGGGGGATCTTCAACACTGATAACCTCTTCTTT	CACDTLRPTGGIFNTDNLFF
TRDV2	TRDJ1	TRDD3	-	TGTGCTTGTGACGACGTGCGACCAACTGGGGGGTTCCTAAACACCGATAAAATCATCTTT	CACDDVRPTGGFLNTDKIIF
TRDV2	TRDJ3	-	-	TGTGCCTGTGACACCGTGCGGGGCGATGCGGACGACTCATACACCTATCGACTATTCTTC	CACDTVRGDADDSYTYRLFF
TRDV2	TRDJ1	-	-	TGCTCTGGCTACGAGGCCGTGTCAAGGGAGGATGAGCGATTGTACACCGATAAACTCATCTTT	CSGYEAVSREDERLYTDKLIF
TRDV2	TRDJ1	-	-	TGTGCCAGTGACACCGTCGGGGGGTACACCGATAAACTCATCTTT	CASDTVGGYTDKLIF
TRDV2	TRDJ2	TRDD3	once	TGTGCCTGTGGCCCATTGGGGGAGGACTTCGATAAACTCTTCTTT	CACGPLGEDFDKLFF
TRDV2	TRDJ1	-	-	TGTGCCTCCGGTTCCCGGCAGGGAGATGGAGATTACACCGATAAACTCATCTTT	CASGSRQGDGDYTDKLIF
TRDV2	TRDJ3	TRDD3	-	TGTTCCTGTGACACCCTAGGGAGGGGATACGGCTCCTGGGACACCCGACAGCTGTTTTTC	CSCDTLGRGYGSWDTRQLFF
TRDV2	TRDJ3	-	-	TGTGCCTGTGACCCCGCCACTACCTCGACGGATCCGTGGGACACACGACACATGTTTTTC	CACDPATTSTDPWDTRHMFF
TRDV1	TRDJ1	TRDD3	large	TGTGCTCTTGGGGAACCAAAGCTGGGGGATACATCCACCGATAAACTCATCTTT	CALGEPKLGDTSTDKLIF
TRDV2	TRDJ1	-	-	TGTGCCTGTGGCGCCGTGCCAAGGGAGGTGGACCGACCTTACACCGAAAAACTCATCTTC	CACGAVPREVDRPYTEKLIF
TRDV2	TRDJ1	-	once	TGTGCCTGTGACCCAGTGCTGGAGTTAACCGATAAACTCATCTTT	CACDPVLELTDKLIF
TRDV2	TRDJ1	-	-	TGTGCCTGTGACACCGTGTCACGGGCGGGGGACCGACTTTACTTTGATAAAGTCATCTTT	CACDTVSRAGDRLYFDKVIF
TRDV2	TRDJ1	TRDD3	-	TGTGCCTGTGACTCCTGGGGGGCCGATAAACTCATCTTT	CACDSWGADKLIF
TRDV2	TRDJ1	-	-	TGTGCCTGTTACAACATATCAACGAAGGGGGACCTACCTTACACCGATAAACTCATCTTT	CACYNISTKGDLPYTDKLIF
TRDV2	TRDJ1	-	-	TGTGCCTGTGACCCACGTGAGGAAGAGAGCGATAAACTCATCTTT	CACDPREEESDKLIF
TRDV2	TRDJ1	-	-	TGTGCCTGTGACGCTCCTACGTGCTGGGGCATTCAGTTTTTC	CACDAPTCWGIQFF
TRDV2	TRDJ1	TRDD3	-	TGTGCCACCGAGTCAAGGGAGGGGGATCGATCGTACACCGATAAACTCATCTTT	CATESREGDRSYTDKLIF
TRDV1	TRDJ1	TRDD3	-	TGTGCTCTTGCGCCCCTCAGACTGGGGGATACGTATAAACTCATCTTT	CALAPLRLGDTYKLIF
TRDV2	TRDJ2	-	-	TGTTCTTGTCTCATCCTTCCTCTGTGGGATACAGAGTGGTTACATAAGCTCTTCTTT	CSCLILPLWDTEWLHKLFF
TRDV2	TRDJ3	TRDD3	-	TGTGCCTGTGATTTTACTGGGGGCCGCTCCTGGGACACCCGACAGATGTTTTTC	CACDFTGGRSWDTRQMFF
TRDV2	TRDJ1	-	-	TGTTCCGGCGACGCGCCGGGGGACACCGATAAACTCATCTTT	CSGDAPGDTDKLIF
TRDV2	TRDJ1	-	-	TGTGCCTGTGACCCAGTTGCTGAGGACTACGATAAACTCATCTTT	CACDPVAEDYDKLIF
TRDV2	TRDJ1	-	-	TGTTCCTGTGACACCATGGCTAGGGGAGAGGAGCGGTCTTATACCGATATACTTATCTTT	CSCDTMARGEERSYTDILIF
TRDV1	TRDJ1	-	-	TGTGCTCTTGGCGTGCGGTTCCCACCACTCTACCGGGGTTACACCGATAAACTCATCTTT	CALGVRFPPLYRGYTDKLIF
TRDV2	TRDJ1	TRDD3	-	TGTTCCTTTGTCTCCCTACTGGGGGATACGCCGCCGTTTGGAACCGATAAACTCATCTTT	CSFVSLLGDTPPFGTDKLIF
TRDV2	TRDJ1	TRDD3	-	TGTGCCTGTGACCCAGTGGGGGACGATCCCGATGATCTCATCTTT	CACDPVGDDPDDLIF
TRDV2	TRDJ1	TRDD3	-	TGTGCCTGTGACACCGTGGAGATGGGGGATACCGATAAACTCATCTTT	CACDTVEMGDTDKLIF
TRDV3	TRDJ1	-	-	TGTGCCTACTCTTTCCTTCCCCTATACTGGGATCCTGAAAATAAACTCATCTTT	CAYSFLPLYWDPENKLIF
TRDV2	TRDJ2	-	-	TGTTCTTTTGTCATGCTGGAGGAGGAAACCACCGATAAACTCTTCTTT	CSFVMLEEETTDKLFF
TRDV2	TRDJ1	TRDD3	-	TGTGCCTGTGACACCGTGGGGGAGGACAACAATAATATAATCTTT	CACDTVGEDNNNIIF
TRDV2	TRDJ1	-	once	TGTTCCTGTGATACTGTCGCTGGATTATTCGGGGAGAGACGCTCCACCGATAAACTCATCTTT	CSCDTVAGLFGERRSTDKLIF
TRDV2	TRDJ1	-	-	TGTGCCTGTGACGCCGGGACGCGCGACACCGATAAACTCATCTTT	CACDAGTRDTDKLIF
TRDV1	TRDJ1	TRDD3	few	TGTGCTCTTGGGGAACTCGTCCTGGGGGTCCTCCGTGGTAAACTCATCTTT	CALGELVLGVLRGKLIF
TRDV2	TRDJ1	-	-	TGTGCCTTTGACCCCGTGTTAAGGGCGGGGTACCGCCCTTACACCGATTCTCTCATCTTT	CAFDPVLRAGYRPYTDSLIF
TRDV2	TRDJ3	TRDD3	few	TGTGCCGGTGCCCCCGCCACTACCTCGGGGGATCCGTGGGACACCCGACAGATGTTTTTC	CAGAPATTSGDPWDTRQMFF
TRDV2	TRDJ1	-	-	TGTGCCTGTGACACCGTCCGTGGTAGACACTCCGCTACCGTTAACCTCATCTTT	CACDTVRGRHSATVNLIF
TRDV2	TRDJ1	-	-	TGTTCCTTTGTCACCGTGACAAGGGACGGGGACCGCTCTTACACCGATACATTCTTCTTT	CSFVTVTRDGDRSYTDTFFF
TRDV2	TRDJ1	-	once	TGTGCCTGTGACGCCGTGTCAAGAGAGGGGGACAGACCTTCCACAGAAAAACTCATCTTT	CACDAVSREGDRPSTEKLIF
TRDV2	TRDJ1	TRDD3	-	TGTTCTTGTGTTCTACTGGGGGTCACCGATAAATTCATCTTT	CSCVLLGVTDKFIF
TRDV2	TRDJ1	-	-	TGTTCTTGTGTCATCGTGTCCTTGGATGGGGACCGACCTTACACTGATAAACTCATCTTT	CSCVIVSLDGDRPYTDKLIF
TRDV2	TRDJ1	-	-	TGTGCCTTTGACTCTGTCACCAGGGAGGGGGGAGTCAAGTACACCGGAAAGATCATCTTT	CAFDSVTREGGVKYTGKIIF
TRDV1	TRDJ1	-	-	TGTGCTCTTGGGGAATTCGTAGGGATAAAAGATAAAATAATATTT	CALGEFVGIKDKIIF
TRAV29/DV5	TRDJ1	-	-	TGTGCAGCTTCCTTTTATACTGGGAACACCGATAAACTCATCTTT	CAASFYTGNTDKLIF
TRDV2	TRDJ1	TRDD3	-	TGTTCCTTTGTCACTATAGGCTGGTGGATACGGTACGGGGTCGATAAATTCATCTTT	CSFVTIGWWIRYGVDKFIF
TRDV2	TRDJ1	TRDD3	large	TGTGCCTGTGACTCCCTTTGGCAAACGGGGATACGTTACACCGATAAACTCATCTTT	CACDSLWQTGIRYTDKLIF
TRDV2	TRDJ1	TRDD3	large	TGTGCCTGTGACAGACTTGTACTGGGGGATACGCATTCCGATAAACTCATCTTT	CACDRLVLGDTHSDKLIF
TRDV2	TRDJ1	-	-	TGTGCCTGTGACACACTGCGGGATACCGATAAACTCATCTTT	CACDTLRDTDKLIF
TRDV2	TRDJ1	-	once	TGTGCCTGTGACACCCTGTCTAGGGAGGGGGACCGACCTTATACACATATCCTTATCTTT	CACDTLSREGDRPYTHILIF